Following are 20 T cell receptor beta chains from one sample sequenced in a study of blood T cell repertoires in COVID-19. The data were produced by immunoSEQ multiplex PCR, yet TCRdb's version contains in-frame clones alone and is incomplete. The data show 110,000 or so clones, about 80% seen once. Sequencing used peripheral blood. The receptors shown here come from a man between 65 and 85 years old with acute or convalescent COVID-19.

The V and J genes are TRBV19 and TRBJ2-1, with 7 bases matching TRBD1. V shed 2 bases and J 1 base; nucleotides not matched to a gene: 17. Looked up from germline, CDR1 is LNHDA and CDR2 is SQIVND (reference sequence). The CDR3 runs 20 residues. The CDR3 DNA reads TGTGCCAGTAGTATAACCCGACAGGGAAACGTATTAAGGTCCTACAATGAGCAGTTCTTC. Amino acid sequence: CASSITRQGNVLRSYNEQFF.

The chain has TRBV7-9 and TRBJ2-7; 10 positions agree with TRBD1. The CDR3 has 14 amino acids. Germline V lookup: CDR1 SEHNR, CDR2 FQNEAQ (reference sequence). With V trimmed by 2 bases and J by 5 bases, 3 bases remained unmatched. As DNA, the CDR3 is TGTGCCAGCAGCTTAACCGGGACAGGGGACGAGCAGTACTTC. Translation: CASSLTGTGDEQYF. Full variable domain (remainder filled in from reference TRBV7-9 and TRBJ2-7): DTGVSQNPRHKITKRGQNVTFRCDPISEHNRLYWYRQTLGQGPEFLTYFQNEAQLEKSRLLSDRFSAERPKGSFSTLEIQRTEQGDSAMYLCASSLTGTGDEQYFGPGTRLTVT.

The chain couples TRBV7-9 to TRBJ1-4, with 7 positions matching TRBD1. CDR3 length: 17 amino acids. V dropped 5 bases and J dropped 5; count of bases not matched to a gene: 14. The V gene's germline CDR1 is SEHNR and CDR2 FQNEAQ (reference sequence). The CDR3 protein is CASSQATGDRYNEKLFF. The DNA of the CDR3 is TGTGCCAGCAGCCAAGCTACAGGGGACCGGTACAATGAAAAACTGTTTTTT.

This chain connects TRBV7-2 to TRBJ1-1, with a tentative D call TRBD1 (6 bases). CDR1 is SGHTA and CDR2 is FQGNSA in the germline V gene. CDR3 length: 15 residues. V lost 6 bases and J lost 3, with 17 bases in between. The CDR3 DNA reads as TGTGCCAGCAGAGAGGCCCTACAGGGATACACTGAAGCTTTCTTT. Translation: CASREALQGYTEAFF.

The chain couples TRBV28 to TRBJ2-7, with D possibly TRBD1 on 7 matching bases. CDR3 length: 15 residues. Germline loops: CDR1 MDHEN, CDR2 SYDVKM. The ends were cut back, 3 bases at V and 3 bases at J, with 15 bases in the middle. In nucleotides, the CDR3 is TGTGCCAGCAGTTTGGGGGGACAGTTGGGCTACGAGCAGTACTTC. Its protein product is CASSLGGQLGYEQYF.

This clone showed up just once. The chain joins TRBV5-1 to TRBJ1-3, with D possibly TRBD1 on 6 matching bases. The CDR3 is 16 amino acids. CDR1 is SGHRS and CDR2 is YFSETQ in the germline V gene. With 7 bases removed from V and 4 bases from J, the gap between germline ends came to 21 bases. The CDR3 loop is CASARGGESSGNTIYF. The DNA of the CDR3 is TGCGCCAGCGCCAGAGGGGGGGAGTCTTCCGGAAACACCATATATTTT.

CDR3 residues: CASSLARRDTQYF. The CDR3 region has the DNA TGTGCCAGCAGCTTAGCGCGGCGAGATACGCAGTATTTT. The V call is TRBV7-8, the J call TRBJ2-3; D gene ambiguous. V was shortened by 0 bases and J by 5 bases, with 6 bases between the two germline ends. The CDR3 contains 13 residues. Germline lookup yields CDR1 SGHVS and CDR2 FQNEAQ. Supplemented by reference TRBV7-8 and TRBJ2-3, the full variable domain reads GAGVSQSPRYKVAKRGQDVALRCDPISGHVSLFWYQQALGQGPEFLTYFQNEAQLDKSGLPSDRFFAERPEGSVSTLKIQRTQQEDSAVYLCASSLARRDTQYFGPGTRLTVL.

This clone was recorded once. The junction departs from the called germline gene at one end, perhaps through a read error. V and J are TRBV28 and TRBJ1-5, with D unclear. Germline CDR1 reads MDHEN; CDR2 reads SYDVKM. This CDR3 contains 12 residues. Written as DNA, the CDR3 is TGTGCCAGCAGGTCGGGAAATCAACCCCAGCATTTT. The encoded protein is CASRSGNQPQHF.

The chain carries TRBV15 and TRBJ2-1; 13 nucleotides agree with TRBD2. V shed 2 bases, J shed 7 bases, and the junction held 14 bases outside the gene matches. The length of the CDR3 is 19 residues. CDR1 is LNHNV, CDR2 YYDKDF, per germline (reference sequence). As DNA, the CDR3 is TGTGCCACCAGCAGATCGGCCACTAGCGGGAGGGCCCTAAGGAATGAGCAGTTCTTC. Its protein product is CATSRSATSGRALRNEQFF.

The chain combines TRBV6-5 with TRBJ1-3, with D hard to call. Deletions cut 5 bases from V and 9 bases from J, with 17 bases between. The V gene's germline CDR1 is MNHEY and CDR2 SVGAGI. The CDR3 runs 14 residues. The CDR3 region has the DNA TGTGCCAGCAGTCGAACAACGACCTCGGGCACCATATATTTT. Protein sequence: CASSRTTTSGTIYF.

J is TRBJ2-7 and V is TRBV5-1; D is possibly TRBD1 (5 bases). Germline V gene data show CDR1 as SGHRS and CDR2 as YFSETQ. The CDR3 contains 14 residues. V was trimmed by 0 bases and J by 6 bases, leaving 13 bases between them. The CDR3 bases are TGCGCCAGCAGCTTGGCCGGACACCCCGCCGAGCAGTACTTC. Its protein is CASSLAGHPAEQYF.

V gene TRBV7-7 combines with J gene TRBJ2-3; D perhaps matches TRBD2 (6 bases). This CDR3 has 16 amino acids. With 5 bases removed from V and 3 bases from J, the gap between germline ends came to 18 bases. Germline V gene data show CDR1 as SSHAT and CDR2 as FNYEAQ (reference sequence). CDR3 in amino acids: CASSPRTNYGTDTQYF. The CDR3 DNA reads as TGTGCCAGCAGCCCCCGGACTAATTATGGAACAGATACGCAGTATTTT. The full variable domain, completed using reference TRBV7-7 and TRBJ2-3, is GAGVSQSPRYKVTKRGQDVTLRCDPISSHATLYWYQQALGQGPEFLTYFNYEAQPDKSGLPSDRFSAERPEGSISTLTIQRTEQRDSAMYRCASSPRTNYGTDTQYFGPGTRLTVL.

The CDR3 DNA follows: TGTGCCAGCAGTTTAGGGACAGGGGGCGTTCAGCCCCAGCATTTT. It specifies CASSLGTGGVQPQHF. J is TRBJ1-5 and V is TRBV28; 12 nucleotides match TRBD1. Germline loops: CDR1 MDHEN, CDR2 SYDVKM. This CDR3 region has 15 residues. V lost 2 bases, J lost 6 bases, and 2 bases stayed unmatched.

V gene TRBV9 combines with J gene TRBJ2-2, with TRBD2 as a possible D gene (5 bases). Trimming cost V 0 bases and J 7 bases, with 13 bases left between them. The V gene's germline CDR1 is SGDLS and CDR2 YYNGEE. The CDR3 has 15 amino acids. The CDR3 loop is CASSVVPGMGGELFF. CDR3 in DNA: TGTGCCAGCAGCGTAGTCCCCGGGATGGGCGGGGAGCTGTTTTTT.

J is TRBJ1-2 and V is TRBV5-1; 11 bases are a match to TRBD1. V lost 4 bases to trimming and J lost 6 bases; unmatched junction nucleotides: 8. The CDR3 covers 15 residues. Germline loops: CDR1 SGHRS, CDR2 YFSETQ. CDR3 nucleotides: TGCGCCAGCAGCCCCGACGGACAGGGGGCCCATGGCTACACCTTC. Amino acid sequence: CASSPDGQGAHGYTF.

The chain joins TRBV6-5 to TRBJ1-3, with 7 bases fitting TRBD1. Germline V gives CDR1 MNHEY, CDR2 SVGAGI. Trimming took 6 bases from V and 4 from J; bases not matched to a gene: 6. The CDR3 runs to 14 residues. The CDR3 DNA follows: TGTGCCAGCAGAGCAGGGACAGTCGGAAACACCATATATTTT. Residues: CASRAGTVGNTIYF.

This clone was observed a single time. The chain uses TRBV7-6 and TRBJ1-6; D gene ambiguous. There are 15 residues in the CDR3. V shed 2 bases and J shed 10 bases, with 15 bases lying between them. The germline V gene has CDR1 SGHVS and CDR2 FNYEAQ. In nucleotides, the CDR3 is TGTGCCAGCAGCTTATTAGTCGGTTTACGGTCACCCCTCCACTTT. Translated, it gives CASSLLVGLRSPLHF.

The chain couples TRBV19 to TRBJ2-7, with 11 bases identical to TRBD2. CDR1 and CDR2 (germline): LNHDA, SQIVND (reference sequence). This CDR3 has 17 amino acids. After removal of 0 bases from V and 1 base from J, the junction contained 5 bases not matched to a gene. CDR3 sequence: CASSIEVTSGVSYEQYF. Here the CDR3 DNA reads TGTGCCAGTAGTATAGAGGTGACTAGCGGGGTTTCCTACGAGCAGTACTTC.

The gene calls are TRBV5-1 and TRBJ2-2, with 7 bases aligning to TRBD1. CDR3 length: 15 residues. V dropped 3 bases and J dropped 3; count of bases not matched to a gene: 5. Germline-derived CDR1 and CDR2 are SGHRS and YFSETQ. Written as DNA, the CDR3 is TGCGCCAGCAGCTCTGGACAGGCCTACACCGGGGAGCTGTTTTTT. It yields the protein CASSSGQAYTGELFF.

The chain is built from TRBV5-1 and TRBJ2-5, with D possibly being TRBD1 (6 bases). CDR1 SGHRS and CDR2 YFSETQ come from the germline V gene. The germline V and J ends were trimmed by 1 base and 5 bases, with 18 bases remaining between them. The CDR3 is made up of 16 amino acids. The CDR3 nucleotides read TGCGCCAGCAGCTTGCGCCCCCTGGGGGCAATGGAGACCCAGTACTTC. Protein product: CASSLRPLGAMETQYF.